This T cell receptor beta chain was recorded in a study of cytomegalovirus exposure and HLA in healthy donors (dated by TCRdb to 2016 to 2017). About the study as a whole: In an earlier analysis of approximately 640 of the donors, about 260 Gb of sequence data and about 110 million unique TCR beta sequences from about 179 million T cells were reported. Both class I and class II loci were covered by HLA typing, at four-digit resolution. A later genetic analysis took genome-wide SNP genotypes for about three fifths of the 666 donors and used that subset as a discovery cohort. Typing coverage differed by locus: A, B, C, DRB1 and DQB1 were typed in roughly 629-630 donors, DQA1 in 500 to 550, DPA1 in 606, and DPB1 in 450 to 480. Alongside the repertoire data, information on donor age, sex, ethnicity and CMV serostatus was compiled. The aim of the study was to test whether cataloging public T cell receptors could identify signatures of past pathogen exposure. Using immunosequencing, the study profiled T cell repertoires from 500 to 800 subjects and related those repertoires to cytomegalovirus serostatus. A later analysis re-analyzed previously published TCR beta repertoires from 550 to 700 donors and added high-resolution HLA genotyping to study TCR occurrence patterns. The genetic ancestry cluster associated with self-reported Caucasian donors included approximately 85% of the 350 to 500 genotyped donors. To decide whether each TCR beta V gene segment behaved as functional or pseudogenic, an earlier analysis of nearly 600 of the donors relied on high-throughput TCR beta sequencing. A separate validation cohort of about 110 different subjects was used in addition to the 666-subject first cohort. The study combined high-throughput TCR immunosequencing, statistical association of individual TCRs with disease status, and machine learning to predict cytomegalovirus infection status. A handful of DR-DQ haplotypes were handled as single units for association and clustering because linkage in the cohort was strong. Every repertoire in the discovery cohort had been generated on one and the same sequencing platform. In the later analysis, no new phenotypic data were used to find candidate immune exposures; instead, reliance was placed on TCR beta sequences and their occurrence across donors. Across 398 genotyped donors of the cohort, an average of about 240,000 unique TCR beta nucleotide sequences per donor were sequenced, and 15% to 20% of those sequences were non-productive. An early release that covered around 590 HLA-typed donors contained approximately 300 gigabases of sequencing data and around 80 million unique TCR sequences.

On this clone: Its target antigen remains unknown.

The cohort was made up of approximately 670 healthy bone marrow donors. At the time of sampling, all cohort members were nominally healthy, though unrecorded immune exposures were likely present. The donor tested CMV seronegative and was one of the 352 seronegative cohort members. Every donor gave a peripheral blood sample, and the peripheral blood mononuclear cells from that sample were used for TCR beta sequencing. Genomic DNA extraction from the blood cell samples was performed with the Qiagen DNeasy Blood Extraction Kit. The library was made by the immunoSEQ multiplex PCR assay. The multiplex PCR relied on a mix of 60 forward primers for TCR Vbeta segments and 13 reverse primers for TCR Jbeta segments. The CDR3 region of rearranged TCR beta genes was amplified from genomic DNA with a multiplex PCR assay. On the Illumina HiSeq System, the amplified TCR beta libraries were sequenced as 87-base-pair reads. Per the source publication's procedure: A later analysis counted some 74 million unique TCR beta chains across the 650 to 700 repertoires, and 9.5 million to 11 million of these chains were shared by at least two donors. Raw reads were error-corrected and collapsed into unique sequences with a nearest-neighbor algorithm that merged closely related sequences to remove PCR and sequencing errors. To assign V, D and J gene segments, CDR3 sequences were aligned to IMGT reference sequences. For a sequence to be retained, at least a six-nucleotide match to both a V gene segment and a J gene segment was required. Rearrangements were called productive when the CDR3 lacked stop codons and stayed in frame with V and J; all others were non-productive. CDR3 was defined according to IMGT convention as the region running from the second conserved V-encoded cysteine to the conserved J-encoded phenylalanine. In an earlier analysis of 550 to 650 of the donors, sequences lacking an unambiguous match to a single V gene segment were excluded. In an earlier analysis of a few hundred of the donors, V segments were called functional above 56.7% productive rearrangements and were called segregating when the between-donor standard deviation exceeded 5%. A statistical classification framework was built to diagnose cytomegalovirus status from the catalog of TCR beta chain sequences. In a later analysis, TCR nucleotide sequences were compared against IMGT/GENE-DB human TR gene sequences so that V and J genes could be assigned. In a later analysis, CDR3 sequences and most-parsimonious VDJ recombination scenarios were assigned using the TCRdist pipeline. In a later analysis, every TCR beta chain was defined by the combination of its CDR3 amino acid sequence and its V-gene family, and reads without a unique V-gene family were dropped. As a way to deal with suspected cross-contamination and a sequencing artifact, a later analysis dropped approximately 570 nucleotide sequences that were highly shared and had low generation probability. In a later analysis, a clonal expansion index for each public chain was calculated from normalized within-repertoire ranks of inferred template counts. A later analysis computed generation probabilities with a VDJ recombination model fitted to out-of-frame rearrangements, and checked the results against IGoR. In a later analysis, TCR-TCR, TCR-HLA and TCR-CMV co-occurrence was scored with hypergeometric tests, and a repertoire-size bias correction was applied to TCR pairs. To estimate false discovery rates, a later analysis permuted the HLA or CMV assignments 20 times. In a later analysis, co-occurring TCRs were grouped with DBSCAN, and TCRdist sequence similarity was added when clustering was performed within HLA-allele-positive subsets. For co-occurrence clustering, repertoires with fewer than 30,000 or more than 120,000 public chains were excluded, along with 4 to 6 repertoires with anomalous nucleotide sharing. TCRdb obtained this table from immuneACCESS and retained in-frame rearrangements with V and J assigned. These tables miss some clones; where compared with another copy, unresolved V genes account for less than half of the shortfall, and the remainder is unexplained. The DNA was the basis for D and trimming; V, J and clone size are from that table. The table for this sample lists tens of thousands of clones. The top ten hold around 7.9% of the sample.

Taken from the germline V gene, the CDR1 and CDR2 loops are SGHRS and YFSETQ. The CDR3 starts with the cysteine, ends with the phenylalanine, and has 17 residues. Of all the DNA, just the CDR3 is kept, 51 bases in frame from base 1. Ends trimmed: V by 3 bases, J by 0 bases; bases unmatched to a gene: 8. What the authors observed across the whole study: The authors suggested that the approach could potentially be extended to other disease states and immunological phenotypes. The classifier was reported to diagnose cytomegalovirus status with high specificity and sensitivity in both the original cohort and the validation cohort. In a later genetic analysis, a missense DCLRE1C variant was associated with V-gene and J-gene trimming of TCR beta chains, and the association was replicated in an independent cohort. In a later analysis, most CMV-associated TCR beta chains were found to appear HLA-restricted, with HLA associations seemingly driven largely by CMV exposure. A further reported finding was that TCR beta sequences accurately predicted the HLA-A and HLA-B alleles for most subjects in the first cohort. HLA typing was unavailable for some donors at each locus, so association tests used only the typed subset. Compared with equally common non-associated chains, HLA-associated TCR beta chains in a later analysis were more clonally expanded and had lower generation probabilities. Only TCR beta chains were sequenced in this cohort, and the absence of alpha or paired-chain data limited detectable features. Broadly in line with IMGT annotations, most TCR beta V segments showed up in productive rearrangements about 87% or about 30% of the time in an earlier analysis of 587 of the donors. The only immune exposure information available for the cohort was CMV serostatus. In a later genetic analysis, fewer N-insertions in productive TCRs were reported among donors in an Asian-associated ancestry cluster than the approximately 710-donor mean. Across donors, most TCR sequences were observed very rarely, whereas some public TCRs were present in many individuals. In a later analysis, 15,000 to 20,000 TCR beta sequences were associated with specific HLA alleles at a false discovery rate of 0.05. A cluster of highly shared sequence variants was judged likely to represent a technical artifact of the sequencing pipeline. Presence/absence analyses assumed roughly uniform sequencing depth across donors, an assumption that may not hold. Because the 87-base-pair reads could not distinguish some IMGT-functional V segments, including TRBV6-2 and TRBV6-3, those segments were excluded. When HLA alleles, especially DR and DQ, strongly co-occurred, attributing TCR associations to individual alleles was difficult. According to a later analysis, TCR association rates differed among HLA loci, with DRB1 alleles showing the most associated TCRs and HLA-C alleles showing the fewest. Correlated functional status among segregating V segments might be attributable to linkage disequilibrium, but an unknown experimental factor could not be ruled out. A later analysis reported that several top co-occurrence clusters appeared linked to parvovirus B19, influenza, CMV and Epstein-Barr virus. In vitro tests confirmed that a few of the cytomegalovirus-associated TCR beta chains recognize cytomegalovirus antigens. A total of fewer than 200 TCR beta chains were listed by the study as associated with cytomegalovirus. Because counts were too low, about 17 rarely observed V segments, including chromosome 9 orphons, were excluded from the earlier analysis of 587 of the donors.

This receptor chain uses TRBV5-1 and TRBJ2-1, with 8 central nucleotides matching TRBD2. Sequenced: PBMCs. The clonotype was recovered from a male donor in good health and CMV-seronegative. The DNA is TGCGCCAGCAGCTCCGCGAAGAGCGGGAGCTCCTACAATGAGCAGTTCTTC. The resulting protein is CASSSAKSGSSYNEQFF.